A single sample gave rise to the 11 T cell receptor beta chains below, sequenced in a study of Ad26.COV2.S vaccination and SARS-CoV-2 variants. Treatment meaning: 19 received Ad26.COV2.S at low or high dose, single or two shots; about 5 received placebo; per-sample allocation not given. Day 63 after the first vaccine or placebo injection was the time point for sampling. Here immunoSEQ multiplex PCR was the method, and the copy in TCRdb shows in-frame clones only, minus some. The data hold a few hundred thousand clones, with around nine tenths observed a single time. Specimen: peripheral blood, collected in a trial of Ad26.COV2.S vaccine versus placebo. The receptors come from a person aged 18-60 years who received the Ad26.COV2.S COVID-19 vaccine or a placebo.

DNA of the CDR3: TGTGCCAGCAGCCTCGGGGGGGCCGGTGAAGAGACCCAGTACTTC. Its translation is CASSLGGAGEETQYF. V usage is TRBV6-5 and J usage is TRBJ2-5, with TRBD2 matching 8 bases. This CDR3 has 15 amino acids. V lost 6 bases, J lost 3 bases, and 9 bases stayed unmatched. Germline loops: CDR1 MNHEY, CDR2 SVGAGI.

The rearrangement links TRBV9 to TRBJ2-5, with 9 positions matching TRBD2. With 0 bases clipped from V and 5 bases from J, the junction kept 5 bases outside the gene matches. CDR1 and CDR2 from the germline V gene are SGDLS and YYNGEE. The CDR3 length is 15 residues. The CDR3 loop reads CASSVGRGGPETQYF. Here the CDR3 DNA reads TGTGCCAGCAGCGTAGGGCGGGGGGGCCCTGAGACCCAGTACTTC. The whole variable domain, remainder taken from reference TRBV9 and TRBJ2-5, is DSGVTQTPKHLITATGQRVTLRCSPRSGDLSVYWYQQSLDQGLQFLIQYYNGEERAKGNILERFSAQQFPDLHSELNLSSLELGDSALYFCASSVGRGGPETQYFGPGTRLLVL.

The chain combines TRBV7-2 with TRBJ1-5; D not resolved. V was cut by 5 bases and J by 7 bases, with 21 bases left in between. The germline CDR1 and CDR2 sequences are SGHTA and FQGNSA. The CDR3 is 16 residues long. The CDR3 sequence: CASSVHHGSFDQPQHF. The CDR3, as DNA: TGTGCCAGCAGCGTCCATCACGGTTCCTTCGACCAGCCCCAGCATTTT.

The chain has TRBV4-3 and TRBJ1-2; no firm D call. CDR1 and CDR2 from the germline V gene are LGHNA and YSLEER. The CDR3 is 15 residues long. Trimming shortened V by 4 bases and J by 0 bases, and 12 bases separated the two germline ends. The CDR3 DNA follows: TGCGCCAGCAGCCTCACCCCGAGAGCTAACTATGGCTACACCTTC. It specifies CASSLTPRANYGYTF.

The gene calls are TRBV6-5 and TRBJ2-7, with TRBD2 as a possible D gene (5 bases). The CDR3 is made up of 15 amino acids. Between the trimmed V and J ends, which lost 3 bases and 0 bases, there was a span of 12 bases. Germline V gives CDR1 MNHEY, CDR2 SVGAGI. The CDR3 sequence is CASSYPRGNSYEQYF. CDR3 nucleotide sequence: TGTGCCAGCAGTTATCCCCGAGGGAACTCCTACGAGCAGTACTTC.

The V gene is TRBV6-5, the J gene TRBJ1-3; TRBD1 aligns across 7 bases. CDR1 and CDR2 from the germline V gene are MNHEY and SVGAGI. The CDR3 has 15 amino acids. The J segment lost 4 bases and the V segment lost 7 bases, leaving 10 bases of the junction unmatched. CDR3 sequence (DNA): TGTGCCAGCACCAGATCCAGGGGGGCGGGAAACACCATATATTTT. This gives the protein CASTRSRGAGNTIYF.

The chain recombines TRBV29-1 with TRBJ2-3; TRBD2 matches 8 bases. With V trimmed by 6 bases and J by 4 bases, 18 bases remained unmatched. CDR3 length equals 17 residues. Germline CDR1 is SQVTM and CDR2 is ANQGSEA. The CDR3 loop reads CSVPVNRRGGVADTQYF. The CDR3, as DNA: TGCAGCGTCCCCGTGAACCGCCGGGGGGGAGTAGCAGATACGCAGTATTTT.

The chain uses TRBV5-5 and TRBJ2-5; no firm D call. The CDR3 sequence is 12 residues long. V lost 6 bases and J lost 5, with 11 bases in between. CDR1 is SGHKS and CDR2 is YYEKEE in the germline V gene (reference sequence). The CDR3 sequence is CASTLSSETQYF. The CDR3 region has the DNA TGTGCCAGCACCCTCTCATCGGAGACCCAGTACTTC.

This chain joins TRBV30 and TRBJ2-1; D not certain. Germline loops: CDR1 GTSNPN, CDR2 SVGIG (reference sequence). The CDR3 has 12 amino acids. The ends were cut back, 4 bases at V and 9 bases at J, with 13 bases in the middle. The CDR3 loop reads CAWIRRRSEQFF. The DNA for the CDR3 is TGTGCCTGGATTAGGCGGAGAAGTGAGCAGTTCTTC.

The chain recombines TRBV19 with TRBJ2-7; D remains ambiguous. CDR3 size: 15 residues. V shed 0 bases and J shed 2 bases, with 11 bases lying between them. The germline V gene has CDR1 LNHDA and CDR2 SQIVND (reference sequence). The CDR3 loop reads CASSIDLGITYEQYF. The CDR3 DNA reads as TGTGCCAGTAGTATAGATCTTGGAATCACCTACGAGCAGTACTTC.

The chain employs TRBV4-1 and TRBJ1-2; D perhaps matches TRBD1 (6 bases). V lost 0 bases to trimming and J lost 7 bases, with 15 bases between them. There are 15 residues in the CDR3. Germline values: CDR1 MGHRA, CDR2 YSYEKL. The CDR3 here is CASSQEAGGAGGYTF. In DNA, the CDR3 is TGCGCCAGCAGCCAAGAGGCCGGGGGCGCGGGTGGCTACACCTTC.